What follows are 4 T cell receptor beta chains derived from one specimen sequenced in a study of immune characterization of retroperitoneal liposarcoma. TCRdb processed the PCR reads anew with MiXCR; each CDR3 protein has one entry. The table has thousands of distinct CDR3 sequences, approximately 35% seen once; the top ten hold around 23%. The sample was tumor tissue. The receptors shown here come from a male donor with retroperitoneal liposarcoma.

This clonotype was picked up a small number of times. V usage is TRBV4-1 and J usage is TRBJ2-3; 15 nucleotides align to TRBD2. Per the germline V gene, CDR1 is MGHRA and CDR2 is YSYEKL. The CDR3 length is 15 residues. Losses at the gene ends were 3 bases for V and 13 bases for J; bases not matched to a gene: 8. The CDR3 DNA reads TGCGCCAGCAGCCAGGGGGGACTAGCGGGGGGTTTTGAGTATTTT. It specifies CASSQGGLAGGFEYF.

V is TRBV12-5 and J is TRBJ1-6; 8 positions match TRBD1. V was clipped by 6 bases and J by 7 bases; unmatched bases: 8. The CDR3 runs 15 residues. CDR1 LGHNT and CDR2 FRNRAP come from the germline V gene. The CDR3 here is CASGRGQGANSPLHF. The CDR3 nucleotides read TGTGCTAGTGGCCGTGGACAGGGAGCGAATTCACCCCTCCACTTT.

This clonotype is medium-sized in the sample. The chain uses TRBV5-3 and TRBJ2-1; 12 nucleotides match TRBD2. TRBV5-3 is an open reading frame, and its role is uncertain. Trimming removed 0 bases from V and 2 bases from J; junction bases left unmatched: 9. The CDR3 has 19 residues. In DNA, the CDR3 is TGTGCCAGAAGCTTGGCAAGGGGGCTAGCGGGGGGGGCCTACAATGAGCAGTTCTTC. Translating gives CARSLARGLAGGAYNEQFF.

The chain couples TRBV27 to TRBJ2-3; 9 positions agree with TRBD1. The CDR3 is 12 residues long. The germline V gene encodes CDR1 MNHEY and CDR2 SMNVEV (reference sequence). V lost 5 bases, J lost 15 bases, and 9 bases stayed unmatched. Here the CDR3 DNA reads TGTGCCAGCAGTGATCCGGGACAGGGAGAATATTTT. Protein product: CASSDPGQGEYF.